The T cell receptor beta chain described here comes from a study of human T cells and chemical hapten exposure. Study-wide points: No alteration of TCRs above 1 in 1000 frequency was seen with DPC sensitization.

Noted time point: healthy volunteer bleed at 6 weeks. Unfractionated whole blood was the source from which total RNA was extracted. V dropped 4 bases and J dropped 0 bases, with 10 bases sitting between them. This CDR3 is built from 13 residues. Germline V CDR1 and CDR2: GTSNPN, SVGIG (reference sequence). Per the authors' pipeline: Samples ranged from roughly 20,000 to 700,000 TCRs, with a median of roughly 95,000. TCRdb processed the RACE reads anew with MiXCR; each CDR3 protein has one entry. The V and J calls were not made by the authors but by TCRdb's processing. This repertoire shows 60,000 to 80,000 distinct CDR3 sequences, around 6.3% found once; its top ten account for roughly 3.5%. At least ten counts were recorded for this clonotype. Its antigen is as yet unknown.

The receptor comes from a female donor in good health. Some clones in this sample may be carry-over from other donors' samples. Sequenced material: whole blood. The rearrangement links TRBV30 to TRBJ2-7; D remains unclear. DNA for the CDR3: TGTGCCTGGACCGATCCTCACTCCTACGAGCAGTACTTC. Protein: CAWTDPHSYEQYF.